The present entry profiles one T cell receptor beta chain with its context. As handled by the study authors: Estimates of nucleated cell counts were drawn from the amplification of reference gene primers. The method was immunoSEQ multiplex PCR; TCRdb's version includes in-frame clones alone and lacks a portion of them. V and J calls and clone size are as listed in that table; D and trimming were resolved from the DNA. Of 150,000 or so clones in the sample, about nine tenths were seen once. The data originate from a study of blood T cell repertoires in COVID-19. For the study at large: Collection of acute and convalescent COVID-19 samples took place in the United States, Italy and Spain. The cDNA or gDNA used as material had been derived from T cells, B-cell-depleted T cells, or PBMCs.

Unmatched junction bases numbered 2, after V lost 5 bases and J lost 5 bases. Germline lookup yields CDR1 ENHRY and CDR2 SYGVKD. This CDR3 is built from 13 residues. The chain combines TRBV10-3 with TRBJ1-5; 8 bases match TRBD1. Sequenced material: peripheral blood. This TCR was sampled from a man older than 75 with acute or convalescent COVID-19. As DNA, the CDR3 is TGTGCCATCAGTACACAGGGGGATCAGCCCCAGCATTTT. Residues: CAISTQGDQPQHF.